The clone carrying this T cell receptor (beta chain) has more than one count but fewer than ten. Antigen unknown. The CDR3 extends over 13 amino acids. CDR1 and CDR2 (germline): SGHTA, FQGTGA. V dropped 0 bases and J dropped 2 bases, with 5 bases sitting between them. Sequence data for DNA of cultured CD4+ T cells were generated by the Oncomine TCR Beta short-read assay. TCRdb used MiXCR to reprocess the PCR reads, holding one entry per CDR3 protein. Found here are some 16,000 distinct CDR3 sequences, around 47% of them singletons; the top ten hold around 7.8%. Treatment here: roughly 10-day PBMC culture with coronavirus spike peptide pools or control peptides (ViraFEST assay). Using peptide pools, antigen-specific T cells were expanded in ViraFEST before TCRs were sequenced. Positive PCR dates ranged from March to December 2020; these dates predated US Alpha, Beta and Delta variants. This specimen belongs to a study of vaccination and CD4 T cells after COVID-19. Whole-study context: The control cultures got either a CEFX pool, an HIV-1 Nef pool, or no peptide at all.

The J gene is TRBJ2-7, the V gene TRBV7-3; D unresolved. The sample was CD4+ T cells from blood, cultured in vitro, taken after SARS-CoV-2 vaccination. The origin of this receptor is a human donor who had recovered from COVID-19. Written as DNA, the CDR3 is TGTGCCAGCAGCTTAACCCCGACCTACGAGCAGTACTTC. Protein sequence: CASSLTPTYEQYF.